A selection of T cell receptor beta chains follows, all from one sample in a study of OX40 agonist ivuxolimab in advanced cancers. Using immunoSEQ multiplex PCR, the repertoire was profiled, and TCRdb retains in-frame clones only, with some absent. Of 9,500 to 12,000 clones listed, 82% were seen once; the top ten hold roughly a tenth. The material sequenced was CD4+ or CD8+ T cells sorted from blood, taken in a trial of the OX40 agonist ivuxolimab. All receptors derive from an adult with an advanced solid tumor such as melanoma, head and neck, liver or kidney cancer. Each CDR3 is given with its conserved first and last residue. The D gene is left open where the match is weak. The size entry is marked missing in some rows and otherwise reads once, few, many or a size class.

NA,TRBJ1-1,TRBV27,medium-sized,CASSFAGSTEAFF,TGTGCCAGCAGTTTCGCCGGCAGCACTGAAGCTTTCTTT
NA,TRBJ2-6,TRBV11-2,NA,CASSGTLPGANVLTF,TGTGCCAGCAGCGGTACCCTCCCTGGGGCCAACGTCCTGACTTTC
TRBD2,TRBJ2-1,TRBV28,NA,CASRLAGGSSYNEQFF,TGTGCCAGCCGGCTAGCGGGAGGGAGCTCCTACAATGAGCAGTTCTTC
NA,TRBJ2-3,TRBV11-2,NA,CASNRGGRDTQYF,TGTGCCAGCAACCGAGGGGGACGAGATACGCAGTATTTT
NA,TRBJ2-7,TRBV6-4,NA,CASSDVPKQYF,TGTGCCAGCAGTGACGTGCCCAAGCAGTACTTC
NA,TRBJ2-7,TRBV7-9,NA,CASSFVGPYEQYF,TGTGCCAGCAGCTTCGTCGGTCCCTACGAGCAGTACTTC
TRBD2,TRBJ2-7,TRBV7-2,NA,CASSLIGGRTLLYEQYF,TGTGCCAGCAGCTTAATCGGCGGGAGGACCCTACTGTACGAGCAGTACTTC
NA,TRBJ2-3,TRBV7-6,NA,CASSLGTDTQYF,TGTGCCAGCAGCTTAGGAACGGATACGCAGTATTTT
NA,TRBJ1-5,TRBV15,NA,CATSREPTAPQHF,TGTGCCACCAGCAGAGAACCTACGGCGCCCCAGCATTTT
NA,TRBJ1-6,TRBV11-1,once,CASSLNYNSPLHF,TGTGCCAGCAGCTTGAACTATAATTCACCCCTCCACTTT
TRBD2,TRBJ2-5,TRBV9,NA,CASSVARGDETQYF,TGTGCCAGCAGCGTAGCTCGGGGGGACGAGACCCAGTACTTC
NA,TRBJ1-4,TRBV4-2,NA,CASSQKIGGEKLFF,TGTGCCAGCAGCCAAAAGATCGGAGGTGAAAAACTGTTTTTT
TRBD2,TRBJ2-3,TRBV7-2,NA,CASSLVAGGGPDTQYF,TGTGCCAGCAGCTTAGTAGCGGGAGGGGGACCAGATACGCAGTATTTT
NA,TRBJ2-5,TRBV5-1,NA,CASSLGITEGQETQYF,TGCGCCAGCAGCCTCGGGATCACGGAGGGTCAAGAGACCCAGTACTTC
NA,TRBJ2-1,TRBV14,NA,CASSLSDEQFF,TGTGCCAGCAGCCTCAGCGATGAGCAGTTCTTC
NA,TRBJ2-2,TRBV7-6,NA,CASSFPGAGTGELFF,TGTGCCAGCAGCTTTCCAGGGGCGGGCACCGGGGAGCTGTTTTTT
NA,TRBJ1-4,TRBV9,NA,CASSLRPQDSNEKLFF,TGTGCCAGCAGCCTTCGCCCCCAGGACAGTAATGAAAAACTGTTTTTT
NA,TRBJ2-3,TRBV6-5,NA,CASSFSDGDTQYF,TGTGCCAGCAGTTTTTCGGACGGAGATACGCAGTATTTT
NA,TRBJ2-7,TRBV13,NA,CASSRTYEQYF,TGTGCCAGCAGCCGAACATACGAGCAGTACTTC
NA,TRBJ1-4,TRBV14,NA,CASSQDGEYRAEGEKLFF,TGTGCCAGCAGCCAAGATGGGGAATACAGGGCTGAGGGCGAAAAACTGTTTTTT
NA,TRBJ2-4,TRBV4-3,few,CASSQGYIQYF,TGCGCCAGCAGCCAAGGTTACATTCAGTACTTC
NA,TRBJ2-2,TRBV5-1,NA,CASSLSAGELFF,TGCGCCAGCAGCTTGTCGGCCGGGGAGCTGTTTTTT
NA,TRBJ2-1,TRBV5-1,NA,CASRDAGRANEQFF,TGCGCCAGCAGGGATGCGGGACGGGCTAATGAGCAGTTCTTC
TRBD2,TRBJ2-1,TRBV14,once,CASSLRLAPPLNEQFF,TGTGCCAGCAGCCTGCGACTAGCCCCACCTCTTAATGAGCAGTTCTTC